This TCR beta chain was recovered during a study of OX40 agonist ivuxolimab in advanced cancers. For this clone: As yet, its antigen is unknown. Other DNA sequences of this sample code for an identical CDR3.

Study outcomes and limitations: The average count of expanded clones was higher among CD8+ T cells than among CD4+. Clonal expansion by week 6 occurred in CD4+ and CD8+ blood T cells (at 0.1 to 3.0 mg/kg).

Germline V lookup: CDR1 SGHRS, CDR2 YFSETQ. V was pared by 0 bases and J by 3 bases, with 2 bases of the junction left unmatched. The CDR3 length is 15 residues. Some clones are missing from TCRdb's copy, which holds only in-frame ones; the method was immunoSEQ multiplex PCR. The sample has approximately 80,000 clones, more than 75% seen once; the top ten hold 0.2% to 0.3%. The sequence derives from an adult with an advanced solid tumor such as melanoma, head and neck, liver or kidney cancer. Sequenced here: CD4+ or CD8+ T cells sorted from blood, sampled in a trial of the OX40 agonist ivuxolimab. This sequence joins TRBV5-1 and TRBJ2-7; 11 bases match TRBD2. The CDR3 bases are TGCGCCAGCAGCTTGGATGGGACTAGCGGCTACGAGCAGTACTTC. This translates into CASSLDGTSGYEQYF.